This T cell receptor beta chain was captured by sequencing in a study of naive and memory T cell subsets. Amplification of ligated cDNA took four PCR rounds with SP2 and nested alpha and beta constant primers. Reverse transcription of blood and skin TCR RNA was primed at alpha and beta constant regions. TCRdb fed the UMI-ligation and nested PCR reads into MiXCR, producing one record per CDR3 protein. The table lists 25,000 to 35,000 distinct CDR3 sequences, less than 8.5% of them singletons. Regarding the study as a whole: TCR transcript changes with activation or differentiation may affect this RNA method.

CDR1 SGHRS and CDR2 YFSETQ come from the germline V gene. The CDR3 runs 14 residues. Trimming cost V 4 bases and J 4 bases, with 14 bases left between them. This clonotype was counted at least ten times. Its specificity is unknown. The sample's treatment: skin biopsy from PPD injection site in Mantoux-positive individual. TCR cDNA received a 3' ligated oligonucleotide that carried a UMI. The rearrangement links TRBV5-1 to TRBJ2-5; D is possibly TRBD2 (5 bases). The sequence was obtained from an adult in good health. The sample consisted of skin, taken from a tuberculin skin test site. CDR3 sequence: CASSPEDPTETQYF. CDR3 DNA sequence: TGCGCCAGCAGCCCGGAGGATCCGACAGAGACCCAGTACTTC.